Given below is one T cell receptor (beta chain) in context. Its antigen is unknown. No much larger clonotype is one base removed from it; base qualities were not supplied. Each donor gave one peripheral blood draw, averaging approximately 110 mL, which was collected into heparinised tubes. A BD FACSAria II and a panel including CD45RO, CCR7, CD25, CD127, CD95 and CD27 were used to sort naive, central memory, regulatory and stem cell-like memory CD4+ T cells. All sorted populations exceeded 95% purity. PBMCs were separated immediately by Lymphoprep density gradient centrifugation and were stained directly, without being cultured. So that batch effects would be minimized, each experiment stained and sorted samples in pairs, pairing one healthy donor with one patient. This specimen belongs to a study of beta chain features in type 1 diabetes (dated by TCRdb to 2016 to 2018). At the level of the whole study: Patients and healthy donors did not differ in mean age, gender distribution, total cell number or subset yield. Naive and central memory subsets were obtained from all 28 donors, but regulatory and stem cell-like memory subsets were isolated from only 8 patients and 8 healthy donors. The study compared TCRB repertoires of sorted circulating CD4+ T cell subsets between recently diagnosed type 1 diabetes patients and matched healthy donors. A total of about 100,000,000 sorted cells were examined across all samples, and RNA yield correlated strongly with the number of cells per subset.

Broad study findings and their caveats: A moderate but significant shortening of TCRB CDR3 length was observed in type 1 diabetes patients in all four CD4+ subsets. The naive, central memory and regulatory TCRB repertoires appeared to resemble one another more closely among patients than among healthy donors. Shorter templates might have been favored by PCR, but patient and control samples were amplified and corrected together, so both groups would have been affected equally by any skew. Because cDNA was sequenced instead of genomic DNA, highly expressing activated cells could be over-represented, though the groups showed no difference in activation or CD3 levels. HLA sub-analyses involved small numbers of individuals, so any influence of HLA type on TCRB rearrangement remained unresolved. Patients with type 1 diabetes made fewer insertions and deleted more nucleotides at VDJ recombination sites, implying thymic rearrangement abnormalities.

All of the isolated RNA was reverse transcribed with the High Capacity cDNA Reverse Transcription Kit, so expressed TCRB transcripts were sequenced. Deep immunoSEQ sequencing was applied to naive, central memory and regulatory T cell samples, giving an average of around 4 million total reads per sample. Sorted cells were lysed in RLT buffer and RNA was extracted with DNase-treated RNeasy Micro or Mini kits, depending on cell number. To prevent cross-contamination, each cell subset was processed individually, whereas patient and healthy donor samples were processed jointly. TCRB sequences were amplified from cDNA with the immunoSEQ multiplex PCR, producing 87-bp fragments spanning the CDR3 region. Sequencing of the amplicons was done on the Illumina HiSeq platform. The authors processed their data as follows. PCR bias was computationally corrected using synthetic template baselines, reads within Hamming distance 2 were collapsed, and singletons that could not be merged were discarded. Reads were aligned against IMGT to assign V, D and J genes, CDR3 length and insertions or deletions at six rearrangement sites. Within each subset, clonotype counts were normalized to the number of sorted cells before true diversity and Gini coefficients were calculated with the tcR R package. The overlap coefficient, calculated on TCRB nucleotide sequences, was used to measure repertoire sharing. TCRdb obtained this table from immuneACCESS and retained in-frame rearrangements with V and J assigned. These tables miss some clones; where compared with another copy, unresolved V genes account for less than half of the shortfall, and the remainder is unexplained. The V and J calls and the clone size are those of that table, but D and trimming were determined from the DNA. The sample records roughly 170,000 clones, approximately 13% of which are singletons. The top ten clones comprise 0.6% to 0.8% of the sample.

The germline V gene encodes CDR1 SEHNR and CDR2 FQNEAQ (reference sequence). The CDR3 runs 18 residues from the cysteine to the phenylalanine. The sequence is cut down to CDR3 DNA, 54 bases in frame from base 1. Relative to germline, V is 5 bases shorter and J is 4 bases shorter, with 25 bases between their ends. Recombination connected TRBV7-9 to TRBJ2-3; tentative D gene TRBD1, with 7 bases matching. The sequencing input was central memory CD4+ T cells from blood. The TCR originated in a woman between 18 and 29 years old in good health. The CDR3 loop reads CASSRDRELASGADTQYF. The DNA is TGTGCCAGCAGCCGCGACAGGGAACTAGCCAGTGGCGCAGATACGCAGTATTTT.